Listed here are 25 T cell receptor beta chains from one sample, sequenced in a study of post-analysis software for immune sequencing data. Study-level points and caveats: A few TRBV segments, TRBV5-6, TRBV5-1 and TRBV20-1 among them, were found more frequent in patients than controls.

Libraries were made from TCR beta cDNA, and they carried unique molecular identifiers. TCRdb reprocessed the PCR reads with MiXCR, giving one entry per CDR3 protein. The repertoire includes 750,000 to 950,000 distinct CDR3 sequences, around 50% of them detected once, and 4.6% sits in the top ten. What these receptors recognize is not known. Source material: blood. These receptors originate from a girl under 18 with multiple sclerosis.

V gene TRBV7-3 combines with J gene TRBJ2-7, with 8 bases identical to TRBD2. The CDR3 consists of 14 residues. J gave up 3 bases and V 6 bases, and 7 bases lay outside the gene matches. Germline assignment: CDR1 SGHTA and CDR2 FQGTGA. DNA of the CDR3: TGTGCCAGCAGTAAAGCGGGAGAGGTCTACGAGCAGTACTTC. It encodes CASSKAGEVYEQYF.

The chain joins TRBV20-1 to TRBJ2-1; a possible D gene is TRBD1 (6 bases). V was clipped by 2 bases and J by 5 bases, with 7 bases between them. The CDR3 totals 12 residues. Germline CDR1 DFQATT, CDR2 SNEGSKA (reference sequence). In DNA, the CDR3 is TGCAGTGCTAGATCAGGGGACAATGAGCAGTTCTTC. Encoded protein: CSARSGDNEQFF.

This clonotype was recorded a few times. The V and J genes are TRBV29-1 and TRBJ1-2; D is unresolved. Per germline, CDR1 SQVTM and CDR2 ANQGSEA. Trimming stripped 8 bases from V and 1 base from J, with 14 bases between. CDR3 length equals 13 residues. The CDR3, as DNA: TGCAGCTCGGGTGGAGACCTTAACTATGGCTACACCTTC. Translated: CSSGGDLNYGYTF.

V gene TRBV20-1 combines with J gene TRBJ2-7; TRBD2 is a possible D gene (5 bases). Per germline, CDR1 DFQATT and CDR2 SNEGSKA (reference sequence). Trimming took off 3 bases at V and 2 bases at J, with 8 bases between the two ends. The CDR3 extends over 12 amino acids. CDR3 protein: CSARDLPYEQYF. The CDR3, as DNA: TGCAGTGCTAGGGACTTACCCTACGAGCAGTACTTC.

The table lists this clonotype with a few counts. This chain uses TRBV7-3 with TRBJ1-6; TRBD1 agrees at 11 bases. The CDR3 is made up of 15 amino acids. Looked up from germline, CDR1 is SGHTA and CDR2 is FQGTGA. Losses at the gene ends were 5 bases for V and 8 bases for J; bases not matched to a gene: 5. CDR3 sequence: CASSADRGLHSPLHF. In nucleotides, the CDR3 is TGTGCCAGCAGCGCGGACAGGGGGCTACATTCACCCCTCCACTTT.

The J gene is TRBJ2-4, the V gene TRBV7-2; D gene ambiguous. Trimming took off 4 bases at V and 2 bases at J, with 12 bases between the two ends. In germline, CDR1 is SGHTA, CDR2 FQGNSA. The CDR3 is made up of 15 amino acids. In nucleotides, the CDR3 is TGTGCCAGCAGCTCCCCGGCTGCCTCCAAAAACATTCAGTACTTC. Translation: CASSSPAASKNIQYF.

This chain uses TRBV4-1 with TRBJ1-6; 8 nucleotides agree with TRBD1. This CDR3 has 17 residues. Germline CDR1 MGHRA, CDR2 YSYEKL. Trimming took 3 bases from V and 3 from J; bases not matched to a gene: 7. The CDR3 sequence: CASSQDGTGFYNSPLHF. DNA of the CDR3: TGCGCCAGCAGCCAGGACGGGACAGGATTCTATAATTCACCCCTCCACTTT.

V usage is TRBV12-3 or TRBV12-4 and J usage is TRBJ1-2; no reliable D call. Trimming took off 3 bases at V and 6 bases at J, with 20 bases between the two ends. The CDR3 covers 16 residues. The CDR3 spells CASSFGRSPFGHGYTF. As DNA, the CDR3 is TGTGCCAGCAGTTTCGGGCGGTCACCATTCGGCCATGGCTACACCTTC.

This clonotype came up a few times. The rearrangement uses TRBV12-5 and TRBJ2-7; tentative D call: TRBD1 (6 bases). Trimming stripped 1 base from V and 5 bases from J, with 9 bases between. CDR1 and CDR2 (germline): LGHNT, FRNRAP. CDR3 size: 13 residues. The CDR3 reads CASGLAGADEQYF. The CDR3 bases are TGTGCTAGTGGTTTGGCAGGGGCGGACGAGCAGTACTTC.

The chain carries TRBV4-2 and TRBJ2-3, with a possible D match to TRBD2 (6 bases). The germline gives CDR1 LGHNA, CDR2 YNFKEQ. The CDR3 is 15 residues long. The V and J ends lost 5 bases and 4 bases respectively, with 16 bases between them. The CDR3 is CASSARLETPDTQYF. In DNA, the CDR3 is TGTGCCAGCAGCGCTCGACTAGAGACCCCAGATACGCAGTATTTT.

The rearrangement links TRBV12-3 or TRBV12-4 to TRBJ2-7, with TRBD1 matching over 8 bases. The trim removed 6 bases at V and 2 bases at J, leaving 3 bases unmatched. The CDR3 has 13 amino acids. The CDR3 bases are TGTGCCAGCAGGGACAGGGCAACCTACGAGCAGTACTTC. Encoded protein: CASRDRATYEQYF.

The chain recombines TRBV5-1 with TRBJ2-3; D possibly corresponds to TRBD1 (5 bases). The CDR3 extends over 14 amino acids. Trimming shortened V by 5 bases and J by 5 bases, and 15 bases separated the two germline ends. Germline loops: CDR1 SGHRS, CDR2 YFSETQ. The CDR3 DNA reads TGCGCCAGCAGACCCCTACTCCAGGGAGATACGCAGTATTTT. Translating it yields CASRPLLQGDTQYF.

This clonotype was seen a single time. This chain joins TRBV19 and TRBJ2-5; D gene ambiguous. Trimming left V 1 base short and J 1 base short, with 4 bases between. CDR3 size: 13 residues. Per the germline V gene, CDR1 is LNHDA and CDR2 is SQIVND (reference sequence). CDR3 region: CASSIGSQETQYF. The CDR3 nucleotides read TGTGCCAGTAGTATAGGGTCCCAAGAGACCCAGTACTTC.

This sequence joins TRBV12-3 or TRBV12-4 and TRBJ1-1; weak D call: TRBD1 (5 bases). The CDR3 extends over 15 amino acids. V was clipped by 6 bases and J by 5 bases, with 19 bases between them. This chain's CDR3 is CASRPLPGGKTEAFF. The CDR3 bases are TGTGCCAGCAGGCCCCTTCCGGGGGGAAAAACTGAAGCTTTCTTT.

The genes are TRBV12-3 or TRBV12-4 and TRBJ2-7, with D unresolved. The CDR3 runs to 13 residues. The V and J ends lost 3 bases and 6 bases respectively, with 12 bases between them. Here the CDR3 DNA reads TGTGCCAGCAGTTTTGCGACCCTCGGCGAGCAGTACTTC. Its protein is CASSFATLGEQYF.

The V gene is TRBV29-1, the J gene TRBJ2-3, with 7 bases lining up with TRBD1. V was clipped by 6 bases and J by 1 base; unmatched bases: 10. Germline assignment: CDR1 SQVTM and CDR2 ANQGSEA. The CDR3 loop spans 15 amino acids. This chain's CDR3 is CSVLIFGTGTDTQYF. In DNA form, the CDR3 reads TGCAGCGTCTTGATATTTGGGACAGGCACAGATACGCAGTATTTT.

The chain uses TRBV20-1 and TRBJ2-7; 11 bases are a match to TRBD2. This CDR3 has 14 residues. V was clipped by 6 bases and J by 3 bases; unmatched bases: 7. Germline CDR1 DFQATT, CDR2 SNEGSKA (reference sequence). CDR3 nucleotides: TGCAGTGCCGTAGCGGGAGGGGTTGGCTACGAGCAGTACTTC. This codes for CSAVAGGVGYEQYF.

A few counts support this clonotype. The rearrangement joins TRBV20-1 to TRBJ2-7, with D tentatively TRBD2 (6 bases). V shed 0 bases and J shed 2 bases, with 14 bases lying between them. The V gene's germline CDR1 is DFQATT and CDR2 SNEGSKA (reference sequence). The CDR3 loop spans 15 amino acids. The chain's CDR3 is CSARDGDSSPYEQYF. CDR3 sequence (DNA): TGCAGTGCTAGAGATGGGGACTCATCGCCCTACGAGCAGTACTTC.

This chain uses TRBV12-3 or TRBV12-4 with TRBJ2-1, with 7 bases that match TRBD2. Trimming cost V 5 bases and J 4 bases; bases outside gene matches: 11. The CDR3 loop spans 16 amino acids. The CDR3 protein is CASSQTPERGYNEQFF. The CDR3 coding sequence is TGTGCCAGCAGTCAAACGCCCGAGCGGGGATACAATGAGCAGTTCTTC.

This CDR3 reads CASSPVAGGFQGTQYF. The CDR3 DNA reads TGTGCCAGCAGCCCCGTAGCGGGGGGTTTCCAGGGGACCCAGTACTTC. The chain is built from TRBV3-1 and TRBJ2-5; TRBD2 matches at 10 bases. This CDR3 spans 16 amino acids. V lost 4 bases and J lost 7; bases outside the gene matches: 12. Germline V gives CDR1 LGHDT, CDR2 YNNKEL (reference sequence).

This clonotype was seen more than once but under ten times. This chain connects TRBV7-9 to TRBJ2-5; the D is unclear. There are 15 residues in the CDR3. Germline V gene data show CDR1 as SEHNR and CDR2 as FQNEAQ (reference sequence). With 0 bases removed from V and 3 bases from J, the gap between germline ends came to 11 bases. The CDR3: CASSLAAAGKETQYF. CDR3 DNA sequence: TGTGCCAGCAGCTTAGCGGCGGCAGGAAAAGAGACCCAGTACTTC.

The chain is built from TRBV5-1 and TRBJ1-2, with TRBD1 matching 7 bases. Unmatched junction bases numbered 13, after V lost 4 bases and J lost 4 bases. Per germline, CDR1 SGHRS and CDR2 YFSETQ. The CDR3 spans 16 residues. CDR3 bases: TGCGCCAGCAGCCCTACAGGGGCCGCCGGGGCCTATGGCTACACCTTC. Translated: CASSPTGAAGAYGYTF.

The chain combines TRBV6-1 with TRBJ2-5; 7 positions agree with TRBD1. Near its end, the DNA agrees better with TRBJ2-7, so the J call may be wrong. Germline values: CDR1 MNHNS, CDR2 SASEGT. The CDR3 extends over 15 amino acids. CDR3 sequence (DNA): TGTGCCAGCAGACCGAAAACAGGGGCGCCCTACGAGCAGTACTTC. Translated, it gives CASRPKTGAPYEQYF.

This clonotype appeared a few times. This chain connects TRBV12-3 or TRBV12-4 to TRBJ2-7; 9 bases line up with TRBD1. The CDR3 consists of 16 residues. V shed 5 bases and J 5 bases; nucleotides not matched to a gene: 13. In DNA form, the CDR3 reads TGTGCCAGCAGTCCAACCGGGACAGGGAAATGGAACGAGCAGTACTTC. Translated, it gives CASSPTGTGKWNEQYF.

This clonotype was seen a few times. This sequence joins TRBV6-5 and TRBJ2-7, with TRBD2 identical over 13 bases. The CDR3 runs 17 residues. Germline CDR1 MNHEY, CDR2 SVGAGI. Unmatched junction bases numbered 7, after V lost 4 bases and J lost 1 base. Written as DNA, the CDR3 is TGTGCCAGCAGTTTAAGACTAGCGGGGGGCCTATCCTACGAGCAGTACTTC. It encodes CASSLRLAGGLSYEQYF.